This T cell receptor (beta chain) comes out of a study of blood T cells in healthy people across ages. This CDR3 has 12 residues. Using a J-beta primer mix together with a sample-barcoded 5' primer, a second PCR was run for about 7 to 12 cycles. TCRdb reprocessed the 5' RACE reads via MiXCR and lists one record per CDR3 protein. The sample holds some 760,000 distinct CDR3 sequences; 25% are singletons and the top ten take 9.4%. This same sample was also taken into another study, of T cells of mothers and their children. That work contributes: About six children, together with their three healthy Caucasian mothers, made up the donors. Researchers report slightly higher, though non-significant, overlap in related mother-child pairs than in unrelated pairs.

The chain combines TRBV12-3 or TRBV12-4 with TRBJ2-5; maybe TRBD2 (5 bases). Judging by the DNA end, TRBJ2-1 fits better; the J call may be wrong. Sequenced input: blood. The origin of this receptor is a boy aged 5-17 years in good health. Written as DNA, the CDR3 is TGTGCCAGCAGGCCCCTAGCAAATGAGCAGTTCTTC. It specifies CASRPLANEQFF.